Each of the 26 T cell receptor beta chains below was sequenced from the same sample in a study of cytomegalovirus exposure and HLA in healthy donors. The primer mix had 60 Vbeta and 13 Jbeta primers. The repertoire was sequenced with immunoSEQ multiplex PCR; TCRdb's copy has only in-frame clones and lacks some. The sample has 90,000 to 120,000 clones, roughly three quarters seen once; the top ten hold just under 4%. Material: PBMCs. These receptors were obtained from a woman between 50 and 59 years old in good health and CMV-seropositive.

The CDR3 loop is CASSLDPGVDEKLFF. In nucleotides, the CDR3 is TGCGCCAGCAGCTTGGACCCAGGGGTGGATGAAAAACTGTTTTTT. The genes are TRBV5-1 and TRBJ1-4; the D gene is possibly TRBD1 (6 bases). Germline CDR1 reads SGHRS; CDR2 reads YFSETQ. Deletions cut 0 bases from V and 6 bases from J, with 12 bases between. This CDR3 contains 15 residues. Using reference TRBV5-1 and TRBJ1-4 for the parts outside the CDR3, the full variable domain is KAGVTQTPRYLIKTRGQQVTLSCSPISGHRSVSWYQQTPGQGLQFLFEYFSETQRNKGNFPGRFSGRQFSNSRSEMNVSTLELGDSALYLCASSLDPGVDEKLFFGSGTQLSVL.

V is TRBV2 and J is TRBJ2-2; D call uncertain. This CDR3 has 15 residues. From germline, CDR1 is SNHLY and CDR2 FYNNEI. Trimming removed 6 bases from V and 5 bases from J, with 16 bases in between. CDR3 in DNA: TGTGCCAGCAGCGACTCACGAGTCAGTACCGGGGAGCTGTTTTTT. Translated: CASSDSRVSTGELFF.

The rearrangement links TRBV5-1 to TRBJ2-2; 8 positions match TRBD1. Trimming took 4 bases from V and 3 from J; bases not matched to a gene: 8. The CDR3 is 16 amino acids. Germline CDR1 SGHRS, CDR2 YFSETQ. CDR3 amino acids: CASSPRTGTYTGELFF. Written as DNA, the CDR3 is TGCGCCAGCAGCCCCCGGACAGGGACCTACACCGGGGAGCTGTTTTTT. The full variable domain, its missing parts supplied by reference TRBV5-1 and TRBJ2-2, is KAGVTQTPRYLIKTRGQQVTLSCSPISGHRSVSWYQQTPGQGLQFLFEYFSETQRNKGNFPGRFSGRQFSNSRSEMNVSTLELGDSALYLCASSPRTGTYTGELFFGEGSRLTVL.

In this sample, this clone turned up a few times. The J gene is TRBJ1-2, the V gene TRBV2; the D gene is possibly TRBD1 (5 bases). Trimming removed 6 bases at V and 8 bases at J, with 10 bases between. Looked up from germline, CDR1 is SNHLY and CDR2 is FYNNEI. This CDR3 contains 11 residues. The CDR3 protein is CASSRESGYTF. DNA of the CDR3: TGTGCCAGCAGCAGGGAATCGGGCTACACCTTC.

In this sample, this clone turned up a few times. The chain has TRBV10-2 and TRBJ2-3, with D possibly being TRBD2 (5 bases). The ends were cut back, 9 bases at V and 4 bases at J, with 17 bases in the middle. The CDR3 consists of 14 residues. Germline-derived CDR1 and CDR2 are WSHSY and SAAADI. The CDR3 loop is CASKGSGKADTQYF. The CDR3 nucleotides read TGCGCCAGTAAAGGGTCGGGGAAAGCAGATACGCAGTATTTT.

V gene TRBV10-1 combines with J gene TRBJ2-1; D is possibly TRBD2 (5 bases). This CDR3 is 14 amino acids long. The germline V gene has CDR1 WNHNN and CDR2 SYGVQD (reference sequence). V was shortened by 0 bases and J by 11 bases, with 14 bases between the two germline ends. The CDR3 bases are TGCGCCAGCAGTGAGTCGACGGGGAGTAGTCAGCAGTTCTTC. Protein product: CASSESTGSSQQFF.

This sequence joins TRBV4-1 and TRBJ1-1; D is possibly TRBD1 (6 bases). Germline CDR1 is MGHRA and CDR2 is YSYEKL. The CDR3 is made up of 14 amino acids. The germline V and J ends were trimmed by 3 bases and 4 bases, with 12 bases remaining between them. Here the CDR3 reads CASSHKQGATEAFF. The CDR3 DNA sequence: TGCGCCAGCAGCCATAAACAGGGTGCCACTGAAGCTTTCTTT.

The chain recombines TRBV19 with TRBJ2-7, with D uncertain. From germline, CDR1 is LNHDA and CDR2 SQIVND (reference sequence). CDR3 size: 12 residues. CDR3 amino acids: CAVFIRTYEQYF. CDR3 sequence (DNA): TGTGCTGTATTTATTCGTACCTACGAGCAGTACTTC.

The chain recombines TRBV28 with TRBJ1-2, with D possibly TRBD1 on 6 matching bases. The CDR3 consists of 16 residues. V dropped 2 bases and J dropped 0 bases, with 13 bases sitting between them. The germline CDR1 and CDR2 sequences are MDHEN and SYDVKM. CDR3 sequence reads: CASSLGGPDANYGYTF. CDR3 DNA sequence: TGTGCCAGCAGTTTAGGGGGCCCCGATGCTAACTATGGCTACACCTTC.

The rearrangement uses TRBV27 and TRBJ1-2, with 7 bases that match TRBD1. CDR1 MNHEY and CDR2 SMNVEV come from the germline V gene (reference sequence). The CDR3 loop spans 14 amino acids. V lost 3 bases to trimming and J lost 4 bases; unmatched junction nucleotides: 5. The CDR3 loop reads CASSLKGAGYGYTF. The CDR3, as DNA: TGTGCCAGCAGTTTGAAGGGGGCTGGCTATGGCTACACCTTC.

Regarding this clone: At the DNA level, this CDR3 is encoded by other sequences in the same sample as well. Written as DNA, the CDR3 is TGCGCCAGCAGCTCAGAATTTACGGGTAGGAACACTGAAGCTTTCTTT. Translation: CASSSEFTGRNTEAFF. This sequence joins TRBV5-1 and TRBJ1-1, with D hard to call. The germline CDR1 and CDR2 sequences are SGHRS and YFSETQ. The germline V and J ends were trimmed by 3 bases and 1 base, with 16 bases remaining between them. The CDR3 consists of 16 residues. Variable domain in full (rest from reference TRBV5-1 and TRBJ1-1): KAGVTQTPRYLIKTRGQQVTLSCSPISGHRSVSWYQQTPGQGLQFLFEYFSETQRNKGNFPGRFSGRQFSNSRSEMNVSTLELGDSALYLCASSSEFTGRNTEAFFGQGTRLTVV.

This clone has only one observation. J is TRBJ1-6 and V is TRBV5-6, with D unresolved. CDR3 length: 13 amino acids. CDR1 and CDR2 (germline): SGHDT, YYEEEE. V shed 0 bases and J shed 16 bases, with 14 bases lying between them. The DNA for the CDR3 is TGTGCCAGCAGCTTGGCGGGAGTCCCGGATCTCCACTTT. Residues: CASSLAGVPDLHF.

The rearrangement uses TRBV19 and TRBJ1-2; D may be TRBD1 (6 bases). Per the germline V gene, CDR1 is LNHDA and CDR2 is SQIVND (reference sequence). Trimming removed 3 bases at V and 7 bases at J, with 12 bases between. This CDR3 region has 13 residues. The DNA for the CDR3 is TGTGCCAGTAGTATCAGGGGCTCGCGTGGCTACACCTTC. It yields the protein CASSIRGSRGYTF. The variable domain in full, with the rest retrieved from reference TRBV19 and TRBJ1-2, is DGGITQSPKYLFRKEGQNVTLSCEQNLNHDAMYWYRQDPGQGLRLIYYSQIVNDFQKGDIAEGYSVSREKKESFPLTVTSAQKNPTAFYLCASSIRGSRGYTFGSGTRLTVV.

This clone was detected once. The rearrangement uses TRBV7-9 and TRBJ1-1; D uncertain. V gave up 2 bases and J gave up 5 bases, with 15 bases separating them. The CDR3 covers 15 residues. Germline lookup yields CDR1 SEHNR and CDR2 FQNEAQ (reference sequence). Here the CDR3 reads CASSLPHEHFTEAFF. The CDR3 coding sequence is TGTGCCAGCAGCTTACCGCACGAGCATTTTACTGAAGCTTTCTTT.

The chain employs TRBV2 and TRBJ1-5, with D hard to call. This CDR3 spans 13 amino acids. Germline CDR1 SNHLY, CDR2 FYNNEI. Trimming took 4 bases from V and 4 from J, leaving 8 bases between them. CDR3 residues: CASSVIENQPQHF. CDR3 coding DNA: TGTGCCAGCAGTGTAATCGAGAATCAGCCCCAGCATTTT.

CDR3 sequence reads: CASTKGQGTEAFF. CDR3 bases: TGTGCCAGCACCAAGGGACAGGGCACTGAAGCTTTCTTT. This chain links TRBV6-6 with TRBJ1-1, with 9 bases that match TRBD1. Per the germline V gene, CDR1 is MNHNY and CDR2 is SVGAGI (reference sequence). The CDR3 sequence is 13 residues long. The V and J ends lost 7 bases and 4 bases, in that order; junction bases with no gene match: 4.

This sequence joins TRBV5-1 and TRBJ2-5; 7 bases align to TRBD1. CDR3 length equals 16 residues. Losses at the gene ends were 5 bases for V and 2 bases for J; bases not matched to a gene: 12. Germline V lookup: CDR1 SGHRS, CDR2 YFSETQ. This CDR3 is CASREYGTAYQETQYF. CDR3 nucleotide sequence: TGCGCCAGCAGAGAGTACGGGACAGCCTATCAAGAGACCCAGTACTTC.

Only a few counts were recorded for this clone. This sample includes further DNA sequences coding for the same CDR3. V and J are TRBV7-9 and TRBJ1-5, with a weak D call TRBD1 (5 bases). Germline CDR1 and CDR2: SEHNR and FQNEAQ (reference sequence). V lost 7 bases to trimming and J lost 2 bases, with 12 bases between them. The CDR3 runs to 14 residues. CDR3 nucleotide sequence: TGTGCCAGCACCCAGGGTACGGGCAATCAGCCCCAGCATTTT. Its translation: CASTQGTGNQPQHF.

The rearrangement links TRBV5-4 to TRBJ1-2; 8 bases align to TRBD1. Germline-derived CDR1 and CDR2 are SGHNT and YYREEE (reference sequence). The CDR3 extends over 15 amino acids. V dropped 0 bases and J dropped 4; count of bases not matched to a gene: 5. CDR3 nucleotides: TGTGCCAGCAGCTTGGTAACACAGGGGGGCTATGGCTACACCTTC. Its protein is CASSLVTQGGYGYTF. The full variable domain, rest sourced from reference TRBV5-4 and TRBJ1-2, is ETGVTQSPTHLIKTRGQQVTLRCSSQSGHNTVSWYQQALGQGPQFIFQYYREEENGRGNFPPRFSGLQFPNYSSELNVNALELDDSALYLCASSLVTQGGYGYTFGSGTRLTVV.

The chain employs TRBV20-1 and TRBJ2-7, with D unresolved. CDR3 size: 11 residues. Germline V gene lookup returns CDR1 DFQATT and CDR2 SNEGSKA (reference sequence). Trimming left V 5 bases short and J 7 bases short, with 12 bases between. CDR3 amino acids: CSAAFSREQYF. In DNA, the CDR3 is TGCAGTGCTGCATTTAGCCGAGAGCAGTACTTC.

This chain connects TRBV7-2 to TRBJ2-5, with D perhaps TRBD2 (6 bases). V lost 4 bases and J 3 bases, leaving 9 bases between the germline ends. The germline CDR1 and CDR2 sequences are SGHTA and FQGNSA. The CDR3 extends over 13 amino acids. As DNA, the CDR3 is TGTGCCAGCAGCTGGGACTTAGAAGAGACCCAGTACTTC. Encoded protein: CASSWDLEETQYF. The full variable domain, rest sourced from reference TRBV7-2 and TRBJ2-5, is GAGVSQSPSNKVTEKGKDVELRCDPISGHTALYWYRQSLGQGLEFLIYFQGNSAPDKSGLPSDRFSAERTGGSVSTLTIQRTQQEDSAVYLCASSWDLEETQYFGPGTRLLVL.

This clone has just a few counts. This chain uses TRBV7-9 with TRBJ2-5, with a possible D match to TRBD1 (6 bases). V was pared by 0 bases and J by 1 base, with 6 bases between. CDR1 SEHNR and CDR2 FQNEAQ come from the germline V gene (reference sequence). The length of the CDR3 is 14 residues. CDR3 amino acids: CASSLATGQETQYF. CDR3 nucleotide sequence: TGTGCCAGCAGCTTAGCGACAGGCCAAGAGACCCAGTACTTC.

The V and J genes are TRBV25-1 and TRBJ1-4, with TRBD1 identical over 7 bases. This CDR3 has 14 amino acids. Germline assignment: CDR1 MGHDK and CDR2 SYGVNS. Losses at the gene ends were 7 bases for V and 8 bases for J; bases not matched to a gene: 10. CDR3 in DNA: TGTGCCAGCACCAACTGGGACAGAGGGGAAAAACTGTTTTTT. Encoded protein: CASTNWDRGEKLFF.

The chain links TRBV2 to TRBJ2-7; perhaps TRBD2 as D (7 bases). CDR3 length: 14 amino acids. The V gene's germline CDR1 is SNHLY and CDR2 FYNNEI. V was pared by 2 bases and J by 5 bases, with 13 bases between. The CDR3, as DNA: TGTGCCAGCAGTGAATTGGGGGGGGGCCACGAGCAGTACTTC. Its translation is CASSELGGGHEQYF.

The chain is built from TRBV11-3 and TRBJ2-1; 9 positions agree with TRBD1. CDR1 and CDR2 (germline): SGHNT, YENEEA. This CDR3 region has 19 residues. Losses at the gene ends were 5 bases for V and 5 bases for J; bases not matched to a gene: 19. DNA of the CDR3: TGTGCCAGCAGCCCGGGACAGGGATATTTCGGCGTTCCGGACAATGAGCAGTTCTTC. Amino acids: CASSPGQGYFGVPDNEQFF.

This clone has just one count. The chain recombines TRBV7-3 with TRBJ2-1; D might be TRBD2 (5 bases). The CDR3 runs to 14 residues. V lost 5 bases and J 0 bases, leaving 8 bases between the germline ends. In germline, CDR1 is SGHTA, CDR2 FQGTGA. In DNA form, the CDR3 reads TGTGCCAGCAGCCCTCGGGACTCCTACAATGAGCAGTTCTTC. Its protein is CASSPRDSYNEQFF. Combining the CDR3 with reference TRBV7-3 and TRBJ2-1 gives the whole variable domain GAGVSQTPSNKVTEKGKYVELRCDPISGHTALYWYRQSLGQGPEFLIYFQGTGAADDSGLPNDRFFAVRPEGSVSTLKIQRTERGDSAVYLCASSPRDSYNEQFFGPGTRLTVL.